This T cell receptor (beta chain) came from a study of shared clonotypes between healthy human individuals. Only CD45RO-negative cells positively selected for CCR7 counted as naive CD8 cells, so terminally differentiated effector memory CD45RA+ cells were excluded. The V segment lost 1 base and the J segment 4 bases; nucleotides outside the gene matches: 8. Germline V gene data show CDR1 as SGHRS and CDR2 as YFSETQ. CDR3 length: 16 amino acids. Sequencing was performed with immunoSEQ multiplex PCR; in TCRdb, only in-frame clones are kept and a portion is missing. The repertoire holds about 700,000 clones, with 92% as singletons.

This clonotype was sampled from a man aged 30-40 years in good health. The sample consisted of naive CD8+ T cells sorted from blood. The rearrangement links TRBV5-1 to TRBJ2-1; 7 nucleotides align to TRBD2. The DNA for the CDR3 is TGCGCCAGCAGCTTGAGGGGAGGGACCATATACAATGAGCAGTTCTTC. Its translation is CASSLRGGTIYNEQFF.